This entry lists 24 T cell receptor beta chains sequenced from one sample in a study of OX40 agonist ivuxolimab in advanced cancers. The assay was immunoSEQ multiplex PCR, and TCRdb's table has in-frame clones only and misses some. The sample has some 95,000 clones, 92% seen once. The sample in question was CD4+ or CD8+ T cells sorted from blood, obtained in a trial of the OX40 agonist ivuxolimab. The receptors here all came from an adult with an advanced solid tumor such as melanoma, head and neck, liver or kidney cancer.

The CDR3 nucleotides read TGTGCCATCAGTGAGAGGGTAACGAGCAATCAGCCCCAGCATTTT. Its translation: CAISERVTSNQPQHF. The chain is built from TRBV10-3 and TRBJ1-5; D is ambiguous. The germline V and J ends were trimmed by 2 bases and 1 base, with 9 bases remaining between them. Germline loops: CDR1 ENHRY, CDR2 SYGVKD. The CDR3 length is 15 residues.

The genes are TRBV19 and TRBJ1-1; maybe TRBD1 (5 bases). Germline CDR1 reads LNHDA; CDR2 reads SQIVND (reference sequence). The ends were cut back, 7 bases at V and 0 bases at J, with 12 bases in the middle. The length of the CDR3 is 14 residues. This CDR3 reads CASKDSVVNTEAFF. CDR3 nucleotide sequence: TGTGCCAGTAAAGACAGCGTAGTGAACACTGAAGCTTTCTTT.

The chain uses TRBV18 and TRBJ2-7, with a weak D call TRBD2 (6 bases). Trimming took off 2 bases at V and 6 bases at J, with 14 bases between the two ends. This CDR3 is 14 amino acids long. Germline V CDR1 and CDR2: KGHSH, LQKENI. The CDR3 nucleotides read TGTGCCAGCTCACCAGACTCCGGGGGAGGCGAGCAGTACTTC. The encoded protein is CASSPDSGGGEQYF.

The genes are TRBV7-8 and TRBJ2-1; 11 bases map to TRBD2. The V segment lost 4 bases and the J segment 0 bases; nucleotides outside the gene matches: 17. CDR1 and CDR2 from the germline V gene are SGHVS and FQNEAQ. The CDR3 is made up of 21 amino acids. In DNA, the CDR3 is TGTGCCAGCAGCTCACGTTATAGCGGGAGGGCAGATGAAAGCTCCTACAATGAGCAGTTCTTC. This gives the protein CASSSRYSGRADESSYNEQFF.

This chain's CDR3 is CAWGVSFKWTGELFF. CDR3 coding DNA: TGTGCCTGGGGGGTGTCTTTTAAGTGGACCGGGGAGCTGTTTTTT. The rearrangement uses TRBV30 and TRBJ2-2, with unresolved D. V lost 5 bases to trimming and J lost 5 bases, with 18 bases between them. Germline CDR1 and CDR2: GTSNPN and SVGIG (reference sequence). CDR3 length: 15 amino acids.

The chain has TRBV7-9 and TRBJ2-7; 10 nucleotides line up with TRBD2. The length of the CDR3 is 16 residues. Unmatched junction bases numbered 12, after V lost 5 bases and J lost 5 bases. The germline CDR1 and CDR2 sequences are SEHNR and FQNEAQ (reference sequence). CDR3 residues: CASSLLGSGRIHEQYF. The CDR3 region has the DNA TGTGCCAGCAGCCTTCTCGGTAGCGGGAGGATCCACGAGCAGTACTTC. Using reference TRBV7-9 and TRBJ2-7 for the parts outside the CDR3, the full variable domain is DTGVSQNPRHKITKRGQNVTFRCDPISEHNRLYWYRQTLGQGPEFLTYFQNEAQLEKSRLLSDRFSAERPKGSFSTLEIQRTEQGDSAMYLCASSLLGSGRIHEQYFGPGTRLTVT.

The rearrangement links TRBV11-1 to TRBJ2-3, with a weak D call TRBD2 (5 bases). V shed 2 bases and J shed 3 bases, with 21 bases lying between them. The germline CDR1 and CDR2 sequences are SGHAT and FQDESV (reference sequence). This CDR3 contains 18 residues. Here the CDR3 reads CASSLRSEGRKRTDTQYF. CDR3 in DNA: TGTGCCAGCAGCTTAAGGTCAGAGGGCAGGAAGCGGACAGATACGCAGTATTTT. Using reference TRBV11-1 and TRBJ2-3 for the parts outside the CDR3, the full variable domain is EAEVAQSPRYKITEKSQAVAFWCDPISGHATLYWYRQILGQGPELLVQFQDESVVDDSQLPKDRFSAERLKGVDSTLKIQPAELGDSAMYLCASSLRSEGRKRTDTQYFGPGTRLTVL.

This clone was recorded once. The CDR3 sequence: CASSLGTPAEKLFF. In DNA form, the CDR3 reads TGCGCCAGCAGCTTGGGGACGCCCGCCGAAAAACTGTTTTTT. The genes are TRBV5-1 and TRBJ1-4; D ambiguous. V dropped 0 bases and J dropped 8 bases, with 11 bases sitting between them. CDR1 and CDR2 (germline): SGHRS, YFSETQ. The CDR3 loop spans 14 amino acids.

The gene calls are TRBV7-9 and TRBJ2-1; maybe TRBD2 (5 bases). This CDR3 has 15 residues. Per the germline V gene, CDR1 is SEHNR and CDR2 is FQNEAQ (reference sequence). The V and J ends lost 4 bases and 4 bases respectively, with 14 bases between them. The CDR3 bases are TGTGCCAGCAGCTCCAGCTTGCGGGTATACAATGAGCAGTTCTTC. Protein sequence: CASSSSLRVYNEQFF.

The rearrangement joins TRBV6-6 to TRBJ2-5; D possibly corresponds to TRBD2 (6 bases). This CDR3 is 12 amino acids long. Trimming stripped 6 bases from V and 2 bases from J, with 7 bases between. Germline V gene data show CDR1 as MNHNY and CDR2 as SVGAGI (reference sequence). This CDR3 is CASRAGQETQYF. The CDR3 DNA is TGTGCCAGCAGAGCGGGTCAAGAGACCCAGTACTTC.

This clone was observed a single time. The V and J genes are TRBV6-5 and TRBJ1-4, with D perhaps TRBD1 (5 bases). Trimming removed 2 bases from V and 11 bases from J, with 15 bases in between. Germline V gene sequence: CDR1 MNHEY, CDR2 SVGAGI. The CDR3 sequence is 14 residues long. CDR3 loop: CASSYGHDVMKLFF. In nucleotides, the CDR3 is TGTGCCAGCAGTTACGGACACGACGTGATGAAACTGTTTTTT.

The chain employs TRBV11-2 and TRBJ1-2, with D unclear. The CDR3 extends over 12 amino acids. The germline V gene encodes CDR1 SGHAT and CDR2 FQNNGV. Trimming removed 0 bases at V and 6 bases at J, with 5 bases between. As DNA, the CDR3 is TGTGCCAGCAGCTTAGAGTCGGATGGCTACACCTTC. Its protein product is CASSLESDGYTF.

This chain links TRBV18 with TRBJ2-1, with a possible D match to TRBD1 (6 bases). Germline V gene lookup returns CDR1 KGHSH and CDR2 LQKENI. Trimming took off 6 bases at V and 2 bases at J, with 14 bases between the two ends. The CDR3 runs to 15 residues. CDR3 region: CASSLPGHTYNEQFF. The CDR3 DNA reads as TGTGCCAGCTCCCTTCCGGGACATACCTACAATGAGCAGTTCTTC.

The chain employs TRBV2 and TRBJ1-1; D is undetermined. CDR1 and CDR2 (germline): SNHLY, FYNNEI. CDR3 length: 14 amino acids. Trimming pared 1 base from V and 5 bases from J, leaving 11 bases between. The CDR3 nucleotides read TGTGCCAGCAGTGAAGTCAAGGGTAGGACTGAAGCTTTCTTT. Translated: CASSEVKGRTEAFF.

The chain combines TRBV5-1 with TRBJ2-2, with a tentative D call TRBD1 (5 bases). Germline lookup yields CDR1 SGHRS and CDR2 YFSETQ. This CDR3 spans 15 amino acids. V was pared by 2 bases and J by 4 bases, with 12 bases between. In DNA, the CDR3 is TGCGCCAGCAGCTTACGTCAGGGTGGCACCGGGGAGCTGTTTTTT. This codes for CASSLRQGGTGELFF. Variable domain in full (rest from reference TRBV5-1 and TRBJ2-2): KAGVTQTPRYLIKTRGQQVTLSCSPISGHRSVSWYQQTPGQGLQFLFEYFSETQRNKGNFPGRFSGRQFSNSRSEMNVSTLELGDSALYLCASSLRQGGTGELFFGEGSRLTVL.

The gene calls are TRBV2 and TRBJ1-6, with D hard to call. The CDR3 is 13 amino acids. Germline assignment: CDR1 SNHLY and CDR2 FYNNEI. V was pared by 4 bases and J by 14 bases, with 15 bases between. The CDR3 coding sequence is TGTGCCAGCAGTGGGGCTGCCGAGTTAACCCTCCACTTT. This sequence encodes CASSGAAELTLHF.

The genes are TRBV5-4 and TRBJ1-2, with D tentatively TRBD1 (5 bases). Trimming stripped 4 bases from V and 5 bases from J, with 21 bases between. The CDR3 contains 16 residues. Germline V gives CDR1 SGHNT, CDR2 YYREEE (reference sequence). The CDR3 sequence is CASSGRGAGMRYGYTF. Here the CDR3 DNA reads TGTGCCAGCAGCGGTCGCGGGGCGGGGATGAGGTATGGCTACACCTTC.

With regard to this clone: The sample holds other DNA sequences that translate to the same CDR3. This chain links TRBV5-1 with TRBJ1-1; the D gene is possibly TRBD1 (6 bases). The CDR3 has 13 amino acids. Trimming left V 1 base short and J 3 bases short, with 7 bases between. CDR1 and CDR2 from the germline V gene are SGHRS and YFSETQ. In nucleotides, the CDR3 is TGCGCCAGCAGCTTGTCAGGGGACACTGAAGCTTTCTTT. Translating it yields CASSLSGDTEAFF.

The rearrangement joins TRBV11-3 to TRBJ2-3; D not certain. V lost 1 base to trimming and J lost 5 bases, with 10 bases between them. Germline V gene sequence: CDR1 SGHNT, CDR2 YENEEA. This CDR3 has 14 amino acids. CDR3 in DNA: TGTGCCAGCAGCTTAGGTGGGGTAGGAGATACGCAGTATTTT. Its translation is CASSLGGVGDTQYF. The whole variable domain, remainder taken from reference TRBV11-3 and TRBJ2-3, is EAGVVQSPRYKIIEKKQPVAFWCNPISGHNTLYWYLQNLGQGPELLIRYENEEAVDDSQLPKDRFSAERLKGVDSTLKIQPAELGDSAVYLCASSLGGVGDTQYFGPGTRLTVL.

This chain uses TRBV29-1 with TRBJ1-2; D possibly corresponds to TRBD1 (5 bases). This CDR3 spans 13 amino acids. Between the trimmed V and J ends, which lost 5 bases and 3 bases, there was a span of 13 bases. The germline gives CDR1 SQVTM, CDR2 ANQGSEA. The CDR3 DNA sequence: TGCAGCGTTAACTCCGGGACGGACTATGGCTACACCTTC. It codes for CSVNSGTDYGYTF.

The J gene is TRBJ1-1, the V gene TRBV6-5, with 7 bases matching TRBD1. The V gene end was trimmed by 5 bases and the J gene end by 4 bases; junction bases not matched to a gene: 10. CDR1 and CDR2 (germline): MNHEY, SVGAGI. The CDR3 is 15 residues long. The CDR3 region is CASSPLRDSGTEAFF. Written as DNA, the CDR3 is TGTGCCAGCAGTCCCCTACGGGACAGTGGCACTGAAGCTTTCTTT.

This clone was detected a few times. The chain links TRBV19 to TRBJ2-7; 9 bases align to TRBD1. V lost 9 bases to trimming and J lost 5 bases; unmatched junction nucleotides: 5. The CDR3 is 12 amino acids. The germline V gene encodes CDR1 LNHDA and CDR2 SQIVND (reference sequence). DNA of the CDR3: TGTGCCAGCGGACAGGGGCACAACGAGCAGTACTTC. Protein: CASGQGHNEQYF.

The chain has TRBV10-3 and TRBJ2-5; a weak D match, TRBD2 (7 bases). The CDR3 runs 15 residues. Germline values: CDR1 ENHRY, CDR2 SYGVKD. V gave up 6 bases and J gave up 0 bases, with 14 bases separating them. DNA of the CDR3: TGTGCCATCAGCCTCGGGGGGCGGAACCAAGAGACCCAGTACTTC. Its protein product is CAISLGGRNQETQYF.

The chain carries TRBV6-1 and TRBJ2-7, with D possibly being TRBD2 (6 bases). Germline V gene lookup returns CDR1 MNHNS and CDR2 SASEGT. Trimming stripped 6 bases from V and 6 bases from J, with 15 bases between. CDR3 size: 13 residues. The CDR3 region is CASRRDSLAEQYF. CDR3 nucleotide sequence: TGTGCCAGCAGGAGGGACTCACTGGCCGAGCAGTACTTC.